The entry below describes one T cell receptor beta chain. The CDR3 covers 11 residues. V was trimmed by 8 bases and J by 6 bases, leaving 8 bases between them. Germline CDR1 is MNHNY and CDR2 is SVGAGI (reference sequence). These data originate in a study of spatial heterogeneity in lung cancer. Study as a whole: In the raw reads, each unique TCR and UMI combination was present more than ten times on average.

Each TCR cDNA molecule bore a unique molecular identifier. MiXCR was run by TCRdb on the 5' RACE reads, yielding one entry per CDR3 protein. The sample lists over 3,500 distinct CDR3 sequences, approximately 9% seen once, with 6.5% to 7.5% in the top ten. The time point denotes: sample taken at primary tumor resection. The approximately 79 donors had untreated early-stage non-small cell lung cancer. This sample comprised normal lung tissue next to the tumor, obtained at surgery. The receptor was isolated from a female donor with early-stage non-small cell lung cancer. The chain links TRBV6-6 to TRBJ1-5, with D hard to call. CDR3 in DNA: TGTGCCAGCGGGGAGGGTCAGCCCCAGCATTTT. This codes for CASGEGQPQHF.